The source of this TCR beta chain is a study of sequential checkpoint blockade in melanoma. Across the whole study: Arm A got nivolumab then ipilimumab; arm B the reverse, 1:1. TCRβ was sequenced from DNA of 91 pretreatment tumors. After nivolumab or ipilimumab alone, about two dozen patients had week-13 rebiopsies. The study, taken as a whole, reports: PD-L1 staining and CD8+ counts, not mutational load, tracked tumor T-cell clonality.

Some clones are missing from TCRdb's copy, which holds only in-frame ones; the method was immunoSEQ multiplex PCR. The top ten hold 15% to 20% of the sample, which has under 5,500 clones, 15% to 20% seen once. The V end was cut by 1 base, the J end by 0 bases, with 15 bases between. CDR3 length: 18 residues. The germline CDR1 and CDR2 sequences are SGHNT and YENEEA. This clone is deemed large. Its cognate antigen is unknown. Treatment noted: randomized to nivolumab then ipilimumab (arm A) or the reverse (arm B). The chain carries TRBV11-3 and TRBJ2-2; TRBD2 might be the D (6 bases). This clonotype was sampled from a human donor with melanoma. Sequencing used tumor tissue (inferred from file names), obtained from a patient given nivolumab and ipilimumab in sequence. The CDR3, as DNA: TGTGCCAGCAGCTTAGGGGACCCGGGGGACCCGAACACCGGGGAGCTGTTTTTT. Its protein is CASSLGDPGDPNTGELFF. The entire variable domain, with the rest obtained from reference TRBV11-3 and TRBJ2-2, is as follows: EAGVVQSPRYKIIEKKQPVAFWCNPISGHNTLYWYLQNLGQGPELLIRYENEEAVDDSQLPKDRFSAERLKGVDSTLKIQPAELGDSAVYLCASSLGDPGDPNTGELFFGEGSRLTVL.